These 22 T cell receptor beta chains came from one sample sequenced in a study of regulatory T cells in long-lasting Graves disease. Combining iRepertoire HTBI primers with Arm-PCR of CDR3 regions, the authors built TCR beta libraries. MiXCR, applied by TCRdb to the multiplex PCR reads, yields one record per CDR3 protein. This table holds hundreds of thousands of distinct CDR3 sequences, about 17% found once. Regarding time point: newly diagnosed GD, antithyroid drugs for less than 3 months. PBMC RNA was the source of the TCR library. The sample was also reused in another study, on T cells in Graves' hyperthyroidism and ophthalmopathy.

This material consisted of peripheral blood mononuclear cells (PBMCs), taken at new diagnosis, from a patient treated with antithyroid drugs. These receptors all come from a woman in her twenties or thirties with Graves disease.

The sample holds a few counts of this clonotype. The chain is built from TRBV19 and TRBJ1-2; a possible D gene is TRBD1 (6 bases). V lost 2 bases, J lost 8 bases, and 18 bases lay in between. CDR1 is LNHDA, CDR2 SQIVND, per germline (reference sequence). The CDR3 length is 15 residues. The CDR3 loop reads CASSIPGAPGGGYTF. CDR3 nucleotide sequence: TGTGCCAGTAGTATACCAGGGGCGCCTGGAGGAGGCTACACCTTC.

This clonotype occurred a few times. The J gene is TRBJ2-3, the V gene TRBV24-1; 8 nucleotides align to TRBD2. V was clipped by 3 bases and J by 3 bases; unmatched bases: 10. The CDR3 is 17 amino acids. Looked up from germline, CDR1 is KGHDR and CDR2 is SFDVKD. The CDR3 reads CATSDRDFGRGTDTQYF. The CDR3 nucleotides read TGTGCCACCAGTGATCGTGATTTCGGGAGGGGAACAGATACGCAGTATTTT.

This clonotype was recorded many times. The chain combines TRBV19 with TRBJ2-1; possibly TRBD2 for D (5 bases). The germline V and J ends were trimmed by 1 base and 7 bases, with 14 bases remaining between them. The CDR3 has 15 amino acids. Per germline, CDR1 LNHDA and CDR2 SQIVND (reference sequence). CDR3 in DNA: TGTGCCAGTAGTATAGCTCACTTAAGGAGGAATGAGCAGTTCTTC. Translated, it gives CASSIAHLRRNEQFF.

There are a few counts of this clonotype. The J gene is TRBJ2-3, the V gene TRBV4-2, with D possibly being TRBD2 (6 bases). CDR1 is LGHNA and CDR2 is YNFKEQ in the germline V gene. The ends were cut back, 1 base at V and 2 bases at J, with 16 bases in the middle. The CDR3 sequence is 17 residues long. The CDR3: CASSQAVVGGNTDTQYF. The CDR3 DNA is TGTGCCAGCAGCCAAGCAGTGGTCGGGGGTAACACAGATACGCAGTATTTT.

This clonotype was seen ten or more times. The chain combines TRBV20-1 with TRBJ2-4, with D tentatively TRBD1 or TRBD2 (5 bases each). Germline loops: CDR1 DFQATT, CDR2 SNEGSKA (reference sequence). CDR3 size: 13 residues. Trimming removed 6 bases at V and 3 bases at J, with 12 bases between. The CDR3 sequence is CSATGTNKNIQYF. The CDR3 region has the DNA TGCAGTGCCACCGGGACGAACAAAAACATTCAGTACTTC.

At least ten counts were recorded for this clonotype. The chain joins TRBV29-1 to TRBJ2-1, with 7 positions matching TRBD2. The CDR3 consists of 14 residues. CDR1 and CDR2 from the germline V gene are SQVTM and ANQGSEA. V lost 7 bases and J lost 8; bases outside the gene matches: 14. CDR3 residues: CSAIGLELRDEQFF. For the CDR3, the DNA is TGCAGCGCTATCGGACTAGAACTTCGGGATGAGCAGTTCTTC.

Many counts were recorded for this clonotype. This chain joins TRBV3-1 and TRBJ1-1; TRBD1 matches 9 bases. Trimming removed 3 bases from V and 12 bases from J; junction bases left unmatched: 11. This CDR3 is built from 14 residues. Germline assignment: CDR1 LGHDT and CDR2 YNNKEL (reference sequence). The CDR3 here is CASSHRDRAGESFF. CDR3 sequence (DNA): TGTGCCAGCAGCCACCGGGACAGGGCTGGGGAATCTTTCTTT.

The CDR3 sequence is CASSGGAGLYNEQFF. The CDR3 bases are TGTGCCAGCAGCGGTGGAGCGGGACTCTACAATGAGCAGTTCTTC. The J gene is TRBJ2-1, the V gene TRBV9, with 7 bases that match TRBD2. V was pared by 3 bases and J by 3 bases, with 6 bases of the junction left unmatched. From germline, CDR1 is SGDLS and CDR2 YYNGEE. This CDR3 is built from 15 residues.

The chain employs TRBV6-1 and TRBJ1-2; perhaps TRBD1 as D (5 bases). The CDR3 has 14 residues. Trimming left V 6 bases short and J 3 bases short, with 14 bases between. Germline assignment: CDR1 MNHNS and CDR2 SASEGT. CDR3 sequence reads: CASSRGTVDYGYTF. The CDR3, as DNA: TGTGCCAGCAGCCGCGGGACGGTAGACTATGGCTACACCTTC.

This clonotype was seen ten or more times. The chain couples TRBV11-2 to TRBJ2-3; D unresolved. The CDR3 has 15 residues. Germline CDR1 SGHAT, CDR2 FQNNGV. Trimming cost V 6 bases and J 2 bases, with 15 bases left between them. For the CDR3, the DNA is TGTGCCAGCAGAAAGTTGCAGAAATTCACAGATACGCAGTATTTT. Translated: CASRKLQKFTDTQYF.

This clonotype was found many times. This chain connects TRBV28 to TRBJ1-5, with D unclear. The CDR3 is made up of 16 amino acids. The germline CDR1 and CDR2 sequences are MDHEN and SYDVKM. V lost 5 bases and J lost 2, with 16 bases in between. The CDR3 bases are TGTGCCAGCAGTCATATGGGGTGGGGAGGCAATCAGCCCCAGCATTTT. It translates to CASSHMGWGGNQPQHF.

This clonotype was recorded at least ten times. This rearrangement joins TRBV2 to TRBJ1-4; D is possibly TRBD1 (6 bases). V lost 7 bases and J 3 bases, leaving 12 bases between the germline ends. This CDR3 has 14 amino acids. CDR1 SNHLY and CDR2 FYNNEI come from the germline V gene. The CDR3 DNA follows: TGTGCCAGCACCTCAGGGGTCCCTAATGAAAAACTGTTTTTT. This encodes CASTSGVPNEKLFF.

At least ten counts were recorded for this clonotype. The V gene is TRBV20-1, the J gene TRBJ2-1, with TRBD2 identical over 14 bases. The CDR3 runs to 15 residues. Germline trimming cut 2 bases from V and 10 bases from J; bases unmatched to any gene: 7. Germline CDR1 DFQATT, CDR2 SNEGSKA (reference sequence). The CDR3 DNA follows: TGCAGTGCTAGAAACGGACTAGCGGGAGGTTGGGAGCAGTTCTTC. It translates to CSARNGLAGGWEQFF.

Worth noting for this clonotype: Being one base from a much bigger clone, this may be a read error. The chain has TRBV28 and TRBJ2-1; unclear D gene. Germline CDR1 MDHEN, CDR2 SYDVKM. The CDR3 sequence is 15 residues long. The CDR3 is CATSDNTYAQNEQFF. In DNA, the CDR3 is TGTGCCACCAGTGATAACACGTACGCTCAGAATGAGCAGTTCTTC.

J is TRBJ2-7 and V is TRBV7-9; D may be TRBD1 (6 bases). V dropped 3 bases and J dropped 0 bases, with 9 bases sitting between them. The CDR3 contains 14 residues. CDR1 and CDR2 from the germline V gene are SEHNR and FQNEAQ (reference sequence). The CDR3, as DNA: TGTGCCAGCAGCTTCGACAGGAGCTCCTACGAGCAGTACTTC. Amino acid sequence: CASSFDRSSYEQYF.

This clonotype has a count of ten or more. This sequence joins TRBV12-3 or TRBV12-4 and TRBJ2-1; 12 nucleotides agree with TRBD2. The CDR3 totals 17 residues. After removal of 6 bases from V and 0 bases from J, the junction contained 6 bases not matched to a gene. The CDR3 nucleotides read TGTGCCAGCAGCCCCCCTAGCGGGAGGGCCTCCTACAATGAGCAGTTCTTC. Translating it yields CASSPPSGRASYNEQFF.

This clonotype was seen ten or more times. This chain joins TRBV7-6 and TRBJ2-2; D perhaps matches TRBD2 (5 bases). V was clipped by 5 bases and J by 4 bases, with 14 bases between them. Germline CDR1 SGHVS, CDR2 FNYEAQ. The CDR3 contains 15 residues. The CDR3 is CASSPLAGRTGELFF. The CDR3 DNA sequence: TGTGCCAGCAGCCCCCTGGCGGGCCGCACCGGGGAGCTGTTTTTT.

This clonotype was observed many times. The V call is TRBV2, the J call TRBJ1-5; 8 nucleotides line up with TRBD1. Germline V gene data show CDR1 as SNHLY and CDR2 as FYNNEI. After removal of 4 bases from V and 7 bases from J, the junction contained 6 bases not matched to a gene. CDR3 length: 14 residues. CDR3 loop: CASSARQGSQPQHF. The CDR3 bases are TGTGCCAGCAGTGCCCGACAGGGGAGCCAGCCCCAGCATTTT.

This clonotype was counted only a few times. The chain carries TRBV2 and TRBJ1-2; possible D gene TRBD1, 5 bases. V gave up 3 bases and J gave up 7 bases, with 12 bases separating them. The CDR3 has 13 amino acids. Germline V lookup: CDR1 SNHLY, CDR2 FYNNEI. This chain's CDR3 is CASSDGGGGGYTF. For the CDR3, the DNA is TGTGCCAGCAGTGATGGGGGGGGTGGTGGCTACACCTTC.

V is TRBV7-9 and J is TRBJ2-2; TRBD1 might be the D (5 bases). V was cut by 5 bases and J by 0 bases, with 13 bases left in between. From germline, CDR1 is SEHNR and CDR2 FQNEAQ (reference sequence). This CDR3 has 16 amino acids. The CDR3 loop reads CASSPRWGANTGELFF. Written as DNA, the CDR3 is TGTGCCAGCAGCCCCCGCTGGGGCGCGAACACCGGGGAGCTGTTTTTT.

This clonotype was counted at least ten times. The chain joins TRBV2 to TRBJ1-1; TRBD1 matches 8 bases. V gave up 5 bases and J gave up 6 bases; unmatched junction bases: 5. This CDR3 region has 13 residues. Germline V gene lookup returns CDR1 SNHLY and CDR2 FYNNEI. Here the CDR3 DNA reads TGTGCCAGCAGTTATCAGGGGGCCGCTGAAGCTTTCTTT. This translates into CASSYQGAAEAFF.

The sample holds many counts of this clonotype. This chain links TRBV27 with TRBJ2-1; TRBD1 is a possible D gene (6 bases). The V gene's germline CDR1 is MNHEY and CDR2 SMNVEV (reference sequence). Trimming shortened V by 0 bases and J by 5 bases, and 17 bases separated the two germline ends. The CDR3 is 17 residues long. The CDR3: CASSLSSTGSRDNEQFF. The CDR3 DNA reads TGTGCCAGCAGTTTATCGTCCACAGGGTCGCGCGACAATGAGCAGTTCTTC.